The next 19 T cell receptor beta chains were all read from a single sample in a study of OX40 agonist ivuxolimab in advanced cancers. Measured with immunoSEQ multiplex PCR; TCRdb has only the in-frame clones, and not every one. Of 70,000 to 85,000 clones listed, roughly nine tenths are singletons. The input for sequencing was CD4+ or CD8+ T cells sorted from blood, taken in a trial of the OX40 agonist ivuxolimab. These receptors were obtained from an adult with an advanced solid tumor such as melanoma, head and neck, liver or kidney cancer.

This clone was detected once. The V gene is TRBV2, the J gene TRBJ2-5; 9 nucleotides agree with TRBD1. CDR3 length: 15 amino acids. Germline V gene lookup returns CDR1 SNHLY and CDR2 FYNNEI. V dropped 4 bases and J dropped 0; count of bases not matched to a gene: 3. CDR3 DNA sequence: TGTGCCAGCAGTGGGGACAGGGTGTACCAAGAGACCCAGTACTTC. Amino acids: CASSGDRVYQETQYF.

V and J are TRBV12-5 and TRBJ1-2; D is unresolved. V was shortened by 0 bases and J by 6 bases, with 5 bases between the two germline ends. The CDR3 is made up of 12 amino acids. Per germline, CDR1 LGHNT and CDR2 FRNRAP. The CDR3 region is CASGLVLHGYTF. The CDR3 DNA reads TGTGCTAGTGGTTTGGTACTCCATGGCTACACCTTC.

The V and J genes are TRBV30 and TRBJ1-6, with TRBD1 matching 10 bases. The CDR3 loop spans 16 amino acids. The germline V gene has CDR1 GTSNPN and CDR2 SVGIG (reference sequence). J lost 9 bases, V lost 2 bases, and 10 bases had no gene match. The CDR3 sequence is CAWSPTWDRGSSPLHF. In nucleotides, the CDR3 is TGTGCCTGGAGTCCCACGTGGGACAGGGGAAGTTCACCCCTCCACTTT.

In its sample, this clone was seen a few times. V gene TRBV28 combines with J gene TRBJ1-6; D perhaps matches TRBD1 (6 bases). Trimming stripped 5 bases from V and 2 bases from J, with 16 bases between. CDR1 and CDR2 from the germline V gene are MDHEN and SYDVKM. The CDR3 is 17 amino acids. The CDR3 region has the DNA TGTGCCAGCAGTCCCACGGGGGGGGCCACCTATAATTCACCCCTCCACTTT. It encodes CASSPTGGATYNSPLHF.

The chain joins TRBV9 to TRBJ2-5; weak D call: TRBD2 (5 bases). Germline V gene lookup returns CDR1 SGDLS and CDR2 YYNGEE. Trimming removed 5 bases at V and 5 bases at J, with 13 bases between. CDR3 length: 13 amino acids. This CDR3 reads CASSVNPGETQYF. CDR3 sequence (DNA): TGTGCCAGCAGTGTAAACCCGGGGGAGACCCAGTACTTC.

This clone was recorded a few times. The chain is built from TRBV9 and TRBJ2-3, with D uncertain. The CDR3 sequence is 12 residues long. With 0 bases removed from V and 4 bases from J, the gap between germline ends came to 3 bases. The V gene's germline CDR1 is SGDLS and CDR2 YYNGEE. The CDR3 is CASSVAADTQYF. CDR3 DNA sequence: TGTGCCAGCAGCGTAGCGGCAGATACGCAGTATTTT.

CDR3 residues: CASSPLAFAINEQFF. The CDR3 nucleotides are TGTGCCAGCAGTCCTTTAGCGTTCGCCATCAATGAGCAGTTCTTC. The rearrangement uses TRBV6-5 and TRBJ2-1, with D possibly being TRBD2 (5 bases). The length of the CDR3 is 15 residues. V was shortened by 5 bases and J by 6 bases, with 17 bases between the two germline ends. Germline values: CDR1 MNHEY, CDR2 SVGAGI.

This rearrangement joins TRBV7-9 to TRBJ1-3; D perhaps matches TRBD1 (5 bases). V was pared by 6 bases and J by 1 base, with 10 bases between. This CDR3 contains 14 residues. The germline CDR1 and CDR2 sequences are SEHNR and FQNEAQ (reference sequence). The CDR3, as DNA: TGTGCCAGCAGTTTCGACAGTTCTGGAAACACCATATATTTT. This codes for CASSFDSSGNTIYF.

This chain connects TRBV18 to TRBJ2-5; D unclear. The CDR3 extends over 10 amino acids. Per the germline V gene, CDR1 is KGHSH and CDR2 is LQKENI. V lost 6 bases, J lost 5 bases, and 4 bases lay in between. The CDR3 nucleotides are TGTGCCAGCTCTGGGGAGACCCAGTACTTC. Translating gives CASSGETQYF.

The rearrangement joins TRBV5-4 to TRBJ2-5; 10 bases map to TRBD2. The CDR3 has 14 residues. V lost 3 bases, J lost 4 bases, and 3 bases stayed unmatched. Germline assignment: CDR1 SGHNT and CDR2 YYREEE (reference sequence). The CDR3 protein is CASSSRTSGETQYF. DNA for the CDR3: TGTGCCAGCAGCTCGCGGACTAGCGGAGAGACCCAGTACTTC.

This chain joins TRBV19 and TRBJ1-3; D is ambiguous. CDR1 LNHDA and CDR2 SQIVND come from the germline V gene (reference sequence). This CDR3 is built from 15 residues. V lost 7 bases and J lost 4, with 17 bases in between. The CDR3 loop reads CASTGQTLGGNTIYF. In DNA, the CDR3 is TGTGCCAGTACCGGGCAAACCCTTGGGGGAAACACCATATATTTT.

This chain connects TRBV5-1 to TRBJ1-3; 7 bases match TRBD1. V was clipped by 3 bases and J by 1 base; unmatched bases: 7. The CDR3 runs to 16 residues. The germline V gene has CDR1 SGHRS and CDR2 YFSETQ. The CDR3 region is CASSWGQLGSGNTIYF. CDR3 in DNA: TGCGCCAGCAGCTGGGGACAGCTAGGGTCTGGAAACACCATATATTTT.

This clone has just a few counts. The chain combines TRBV12-5 with TRBJ1-2; D not resolved. Germline CDR1 LGHNT, CDR2 FRNRAP. Trimming removed 6 bases at V and 5 bases at J, with 4 bases between. The CDR3 sequence is 10 residues long. The CDR3 sequence is CASGSYGYTF. CDR3 in DNA: TGTGCTAGTGGCTCGTATGGCTACACCTTC.

The chain carries TRBV7-6 and TRBJ2-7; D tentatively reads TRBD1 or TRBD2 (5 bases each). The CDR3 loop spans 14 amino acids. Germline V lookup: CDR1 SGHVS, CDR2 FNYEAQ. Trimming took 5 bases from V and 6 from J, leaving 17 bases between them. CDR3 nucleotide sequence: TGTGCCAGCAGCCCGGGGCCTATCCTGGGCGAGCAGTACTTC. Its protein is CASSPGPILGEQYF. Together with reference TRBV7-6 and TRBJ2-7, the CDR3 gives the full variable domain: GAGVSQSPRYKVTKRGQDVALRCDPISGHVSLYWYRQALGQGPEFLTYFNYEAQQDKSGLPNDRFSAERPEGSISTLTIQRTEQRDSAMYRCASSPGPILGEQYFGPGTRLTVT.

This rearrangement joins TRBV7-2 to TRBJ2-6; D possibly matches TRBD1 or TRBD2 (5 bases each). CDR1 and CDR2 (germline): SGHTA, FQGNSA. Trimming stripped 4 bases from V and 4 bases from J, with 20 bases between. The CDR3 has 18 amino acids. The CDR3 is CASSYRPGRTEGANVLTF. CDR3 sequence (DNA): TGTGCCAGCAGCTATAGACCGGGACGCACGGAGGGGGCCAACGTCCTGACTTTC. Looking up the rest from reference TRBV7-2 and TRBJ2-6 gives the full variable domain: GAGVSQSPSNKVTEKGKDVELRCDPISGHTALYWYRQSLGQGLEFLIYFQGNSAPDKSGLPSDRFSAERTGGSVSTLTIQRTQQEDSAVYLCASSYRPGRTEGANVLTFGAGSRLTVL.

The chain carries TRBV28 and TRBJ2-2; the D gene is possibly TRBD2 (6 bases). Trimming removed 6 bases from V and 4 bases from J, with 12 bases in between. The germline gives CDR1 MDHEN, CDR2 SYDVKM. The CDR3 runs to 14 residues. This CDR3 is CASRLSGPTGELFF. Written as DNA, the CDR3 is TGTGCCAGCAGACTTAGCGGACCCACCGGGGAGCTGTTTTTT.

The rearrangement joins TRBV5-1 to TRBJ2-7, with D tentatively TRBD2 (7 bases). V lost 1 base and J lost 6, with 14 bases in between. This CDR3 spans 14 amino acids. The V gene's germline CDR1 is SGHRS and CDR2 YFSETQ. CDR3 coding DNA: TGCGCCAGCAGCTTGACCGCGGGGGCGGTCGAGCAGTACTTC. Protein product: CASSLTAGAVEQYF.

The V gene is TRBV28, the J gene TRBJ2-7; D is tentatively TRBD1 or TRBD2 (5 bases each). Germline CDR1 is MDHEN and CDR2 is SYDVKM. The CDR3 totals 13 residues. Trimming shortened V by 3 bases and J by 3 bases, and 9 bases separated the two germline ends. This CDR3 is CASSLGRDYEQYF. The CDR3 DNA reads TGTGCCAGCAGTTTGGGACGGGACTACGAGCAGTACTTC.

The chain joins TRBV4-2 to TRBJ2-2, with TRBD2 matching over 11 bases. Germline V gives CDR1 LGHNA, CDR2 YNFKEQ. The CDR3 extends over 16 amino acids. V was clipped by 4 bases and J by 7 bases; unmatched bases: 8. This CDR3 is CASSLSGRASFGELFF. The CDR3 bases are TGTGCCAGCAGCCTTAGCGGGAGGGCCTCTTTCGGGGAGCTGTTTTTT.